This T cell receptor (beta chain) is drawn from a study of CD8 T cells in Susac syndrome. TCR beta sequencing covered blood CD8+ and CD4+ T cells. The multiple sclerosis control group comprised treatment-naive patients with stable or active relapsing-remitting disease. Both CD4+ and CD8+ T cells were negatively isolated, and TEMRA cells underwent FACS enrichment. Random hexamers were used to reverse transcribe roughly 0.45 to 1 ug of RNA. A multiplex approach, immunoSEQ multiplex PCR, amplified TCR beta CDR3 across 54 Vbeta and 13 Jbeta. TCRdb re-derived calls from the immunoSEQ multiplex PCR reads in MiXCR, one entry per CDR3 protein. This table holds about 200,000 distinct CDR3 sequences, 80% to 95% found once. This TCR was sampled from a human donor with multiple sclerosis. Material for sequencing was CD8+ T cells from PBMCs.

CDR3 nucleotides: TGTGCCACTCTCCGGCTGGACACTGAAGCTTTCTTT. Protein sequence: CATLRLDTEAFF. This chain uses TRBV7-9 with TRBJ1-1; no clear D. Germline V gene lookup returns CDR1 SEHNR and CDR2 FQNEAQ (reference sequence). The CDR3 consists of 12 residues. V was pared by 10 bases and J by 3 bases, with 12 bases between.